The 15 T cell receptor beta chains given below trace back to one sample, sequenced in a study of shared clonotypes between healthy human individuals. TCRdb's table, derived via immunoSEQ multiplex PCR, lists solely in-frame clones and lacks some. The data contain about 320,000 clones, around 86% of them singletons. Specimen: memory CD8+ T cells sorted from blood. Subset indicated: CD45RO+ cells pooled with CCR7-negative TemRA cells. These receptors were taken from a man between 18 and 29 years old in good health.

The chain employs TRBV28 and TRBJ1-2; D perhaps matches TRBD1 (5 bases). V was shortened by 2 bases and J by 9 bases, with 10 bases between the two germline ends. Germline V CDR1 and CDR2: MDHEN, SYDVKM. CDR3 length: 12 amino acids. The CDR3 DNA reads TGTGCCAGCAGTTTAAGATCAGGGAGCTACACCTTC. Amino acids: CASSLRSGSYTF.

This clone was seen only a few times. V is TRBV6-6 and J is TRBJ1-2; no firm D call. The CDR3 is 10 residues long. V lost 9 bases and J 3 bases, leaving 5 bases between the germline ends. Germline V gene data show CDR1 as MNHNY and CDR2 as SVGAGI (reference sequence). In DNA, the CDR3 is TGTGCCAGTAGAGACTATGGCTACACCTTC. It specifies CASRDYGYTF.

The chain employs TRBV27 and TRBJ1-2; 11 bases are a match to TRBD1. Germline V gene lookup returns CDR1 MNHEY and CDR2 SMNVEV (reference sequence). V dropped 8 bases and J dropped 5; count of bases not matched to a gene: 4. The CDR3 runs to 13 residues. The chain's CDR3 is CASLGQGAYGYTF. Here the CDR3 DNA reads TGTGCCAGCTTAGGACAGGGGGCGTATGGCTACACCTTC.

The chain has TRBV4-1 and TRBJ2-5; possible D gene TRBD2, 5 bases. This CDR3 is built from 13 residues. V was trimmed by 4 bases and J by 5 bases, leaving 11 bases between them. Germline CDR1 reads MGHRA; CDR2 reads YSYEKL. CDR3 coding DNA: TGCGCCAGCAGCCTAACTAGATCCGAGACCCAGTACTTC. It yields the protein CASSLTRSETQYF.

The V and J genes are TRBV12-5 and TRBJ2-2; D possibly matches TRBD1 or TRBD2 (7 bases each). Looked up from germline, CDR1 is LGHNT and CDR2 is FRNRAP. The germline V and J ends were trimmed by 9 bases and 5 bases, with 19 bases remaining between them. The CDR3 has 15 residues. The CDR3 loop is CASKLAGGGTGELFF. The CDR3, as DNA: TGTGCTAGCAAGTTAGCAGGGGGAGGGACCGGGGAGCTGTTTTTT. Filled out from reference TRBV12-5 and TRBJ2-2, the complete variable domain reads DARVTQTPRHKVTEMGQEVTMRCQPILGHNTVFWYRQTMMQGLELLAYFRNRAPLDDSGMPKDRFSAEMPDATLATLKIQPSEPRDSAVYFCASKLAGGGTGELFFGEGSRLTVL.

This chain uses TRBV7-3 with TRBJ1-1, with TRBD1 matching 9 bases. The CDR3 spans 12 residues. Unmatched junction bases numbered 6, after V lost 5 bases and J lost 11 bases. Germline-derived CDR1 and CDR2 are SGHTA and FQGTGA. The CDR3 sequence is CASSAQGAKAFF. The CDR3 coding sequence is TGTGCCAGCAGCGCACAGGGGGCGAAGGCTTTCTTT.

The V call is TRBV7-9, the J call TRBJ2-7; the D is unclear. This CDR3 is built from 14 residues. The germline V and J ends were trimmed by 3 bases and 5 bases, with 14 bases remaining between them. The germline V gene encodes CDR1 SEHNR and CDR2 FQNEAQ (reference sequence). The CDR3 nucleotides are TGTGCCAGCAGCTTCGGCCAGCTTACTGACGAGCAGTACTTC. Translation gives CASSFGQLTDEQYF.

The V gene is TRBV27, the J gene TRBJ1-1; D might be TRBD1 (6 bases). Germline assignment: CDR1 MNHEY and CDR2 SMNVEV (reference sequence). Trimming took off 7 bases at V and 4 bases at J, with 13 bases between the two ends. This CDR3 has 13 amino acids. The CDR3 spells CASTPLGATEAFF. CDR3 sequence (DNA): TGTGCCAGCACCCCGTTGGGGGCCACTGAAGCTTTCTTT.

The gene calls are TRBV7-2 and TRBJ1-1; D not resolved. V lost 3 bases to trimming and J lost 2 bases, with 16 bases between them. This CDR3 has 16 amino acids. Per germline, CDR1 SGHTA and CDR2 FQGNSA. As DNA, the CDR3 is TGTGCCAGCAGCTTGCGGTTCGGGAGTCTTAACACTGAAGCTTTCTTT. As protein: CASSLRFGSLNTEAFF.

The chain combines TRBV4-1 with TRBJ2-7, with TRBD2 identical over 11 bases. With 3 bases clipped from V and 1 base from J, the junction kept 5 bases outside the gene matches. There are 16 residues in the CDR3. The V gene's germline CDR1 is MGHRA and CDR2 YSYEKL. The CDR3 spells CASSHRGTSGSYEQYF. In nucleotides, the CDR3 is TGCGCCAGCAGCCACCGGGGGACTAGCGGATCCTACGAGCAGTACTTC.

The gene calls are TRBV21-1 and TRBJ2-7; the tabulated D call, TRBD2, remains unverified against the DNA. TRBV21-1 represents a pseudogene. The CDR3 has 14 amino acids. Written as DNA, the CDR3 is TGTGCCAGCAGCAAAGGGACTAATCCCTACGAGCAGTACTTC. It yields the protein CASSKGTNPYEQYF.

The genes are TRBV4-3 and TRBJ2-7; 7 nucleotides align to TRBD1. The ends lost 2 bases at V and 4 bases at J; junction bases unmatched: 8. Germline V gene data show CDR1 as LGHNA and CDR2 as YSLEER. This CDR3 is built from 15 residues. The CDR3 protein is CASSQFSTGKYEQYF. The CDR3 DNA follows: TGCGCCAGCAGCCAATTCTCGACAGGGAAATACGAGCAGTACTTC.

This clone was found a few times. The gene calls are TRBV6-5 and TRBJ2-2; perhaps TRBD2 as D (5 bases). Trimming took 0 bases from V and 8 from J, leaving 7 bases between them. The germline V gene encodes CDR1 MNHEY and CDR2 SVGAGI. This CDR3 spans 13 amino acids. The CDR3 coding sequence is TGTGCCAGCAGTTACTCCTGGGAGGGGGAGCTGTTTTTT. Amino acids: CASSYSWEGELFF.

The rearrangement joins TRBV5-1 to TRBJ2-7, with D possibly being TRBD1 (5 bases). In germline, CDR1 is SGHRS, CDR2 YFSETQ. V lost 4 bases to trimming and J lost 4 bases, with 15 bases between them. The CDR3 contains 14 residues. In nucleotides, the CDR3 is TGCGCCAGCAGCCCGGAACCAGGGTGGTACGAGCAGTACTTC. This gives the protein CASSPEPGWYEQYF.

Ten or more counts support this clone. The genes are TRBV6-1 and TRBJ2-7, with D possibly matching TRBD2 (6 bases). This CDR3 is 13 amino acids long. Germline-derived CDR1 and CDR2 are MNHNS and SASEGT. Trimming stripped 9 bases from V and 3 bases from J, with 15 bases between. The CDR3 protein is CASQTGVSYEQYF. The CDR3 DNA is TGTGCCAGTCAAACGGGGGTGAGCTACGAGCAGTACTTC.